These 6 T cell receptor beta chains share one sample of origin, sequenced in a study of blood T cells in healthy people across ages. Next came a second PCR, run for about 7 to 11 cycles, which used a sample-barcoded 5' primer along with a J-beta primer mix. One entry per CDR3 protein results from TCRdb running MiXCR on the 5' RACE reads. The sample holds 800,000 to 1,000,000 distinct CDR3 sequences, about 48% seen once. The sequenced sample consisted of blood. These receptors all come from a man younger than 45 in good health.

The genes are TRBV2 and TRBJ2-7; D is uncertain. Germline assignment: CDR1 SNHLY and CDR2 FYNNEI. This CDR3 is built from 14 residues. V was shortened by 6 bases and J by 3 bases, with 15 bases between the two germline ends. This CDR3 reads CASRAPVINYEQYF. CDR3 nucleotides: TGTGCCAGCAGGGCCCCGGTCATTAACTACGAGCAGTACTTC.

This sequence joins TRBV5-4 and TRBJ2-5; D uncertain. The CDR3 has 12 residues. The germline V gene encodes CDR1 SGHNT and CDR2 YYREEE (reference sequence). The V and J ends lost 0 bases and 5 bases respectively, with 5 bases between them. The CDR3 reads CASSLGWETQYF. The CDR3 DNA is TGTGCCAGCAGCTTGGGCTGGGAGACCCAGTACTTC. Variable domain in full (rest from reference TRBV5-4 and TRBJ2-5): ETGVTQSPTHLIKTRGQQVTLRCSSQSGHNTVSWYQQALGQGPQFIFQYYREEENGRGNFPPRFSGLQFPNYSSELNVNALELDDSALYLCASSLGWETQYFGPGTRLLVL.

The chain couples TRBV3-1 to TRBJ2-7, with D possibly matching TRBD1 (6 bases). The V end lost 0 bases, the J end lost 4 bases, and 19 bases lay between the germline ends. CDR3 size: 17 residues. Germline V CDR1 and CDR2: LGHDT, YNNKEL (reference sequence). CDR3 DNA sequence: TGTGCCAGCAGCCAAGATGGGGCCGGCAGGGGCATGTACGAGCAGTACTTC. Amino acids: CASSQDGAGRGMYEQYF.

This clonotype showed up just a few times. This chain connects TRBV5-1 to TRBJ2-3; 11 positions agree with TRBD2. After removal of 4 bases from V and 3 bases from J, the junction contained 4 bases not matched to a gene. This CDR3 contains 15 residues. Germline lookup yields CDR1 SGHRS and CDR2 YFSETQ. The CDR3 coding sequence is TGCGCCAGCAGCCCCCCTAGCGGGGGGACAGATACGCAGTATTTT. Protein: CASSPPSGGTDTQYF.

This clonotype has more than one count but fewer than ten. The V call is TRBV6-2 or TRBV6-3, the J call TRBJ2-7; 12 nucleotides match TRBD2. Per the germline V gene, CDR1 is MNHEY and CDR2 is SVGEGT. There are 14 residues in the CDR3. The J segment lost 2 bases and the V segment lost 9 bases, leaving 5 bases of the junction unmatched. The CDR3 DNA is TGTGCCAGTGAAAGGACTAGCGGGACCTACGAGCAGTACTTC. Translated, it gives CASERTSGTYEQYF.

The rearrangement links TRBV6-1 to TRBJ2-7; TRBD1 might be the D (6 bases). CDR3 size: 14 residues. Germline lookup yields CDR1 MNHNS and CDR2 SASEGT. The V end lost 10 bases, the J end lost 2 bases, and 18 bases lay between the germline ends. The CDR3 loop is CAIDYRTATYEQYF. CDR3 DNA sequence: TGTGCCATCGACTACAGGACAGCGACCTACGAGCAGTACTTC.